This passage covers 18 T cell receptor beta chains from one sample sequenced in a study of beta chain features in type 1 diabetes. Expressed TCRB transcripts were sequenced because the entire RNA isolate underwent reverse transcription. Assay: immunoSEQ multiplex PCR; the TCRdb copy retains only in-frame clones and omits some. Of hundreds of thousands of clones listed, 30% are singletons. Sample: naive CD4+ T cells from blood. These TCRs come from a man between 18 and 29 years old in good health.

In its sample, this clone was seen a few times. The CDR3 sequence: CAWDRDSPYEQYF. Written as DNA, the CDR3 is TGTGCCTGGGACCGGGACTCACCCTACGAGCAGTACTTC. The chain has TRBV30 and TRBJ2-7; D possibly corresponds to TRBD2 (6 bases). This CDR3 is built from 13 residues. Per germline, CDR1 GTSNPN and CDR2 SVGIG (reference sequence). V was cut by 5 bases and J by 2 bases, with 13 bases left in between.

The V gene is TRBV25-1, the J gene TRBJ1-2; a possible D gene is TRBD1 (6 bases). Germline loops: CDR1 MGHDK, CDR2 SYGVNS. The length of the CDR3 is 13 residues. The germline V and J ends were trimmed by 5 bases and 3 bases, with 10 bases remaining between them. CDR3 in DNA: TGTGCCAGCAGTCCCGACAGGTACTATGGCTACACCTTC. It encodes CASSPDRYYGYTF.

The CDR3 reads CASSQVRTGGTYEQYF. The CDR3 DNA reads TGCGCCAGCAGCCAAGTCCGGACAGGGGGCACCTACGAGCAGTACTTC. The chain has TRBV4-3 and TRBJ2-7; 11 bases match TRBD1. Germline V CDR1 and CDR2: LGHNA, YSLEER. The CDR3 is 16 residues long. The V segment lost 1 base and the J segment 2 bases; nucleotides outside the gene matches: 4.

Only a few counts were recorded for this clone. The gene calls are TRBV5-4 and TRBJ2-3; 13 bases line up with TRBD2. CDR1 and CDR2 from the germline V gene are SGHNT and YYREEE (reference sequence). V dropped 5 bases and J dropped 5; count of bases not matched to a gene: 8. This CDR3 has 16 amino acids. CDR3 residues: CASSTRTSGRGDTQYF. DNA for the CDR3: TGTGCCAGCAGTACCAGGACTAGCGGGAGAGGAGATACGCAGTATTTT.

This clone was detected only a few times. The gene calls are TRBV25-1 and TRBJ2-7; D is possibly TRBD2 (6 bases). The V gene's germline CDR1 is MGHDK and CDR2 SYGVNS. V lost 5 bases and J lost 2, with 10 bases in between. There are 13 residues in the CDR3. The CDR3 nucleotides are TGTGCCAGCAGTTGGCGGGGAACCTACGAGCAGTACTTC. This sequence encodes CASSWRGTYEQYF.

V usage is TRBV7-9 and J usage is TRBJ2-7, with TRBD1 matching over 8 bases. The CDR3 loop spans 14 amino acids. The trim removed 7 bases at V and 4 bases at J, leaving 9 bases unmatched. The V gene's germline CDR1 is SEHNR and CDR2 FQNEAQ (reference sequence). The chain's CDR3 is CASTHDRGLYEQYF. Written as DNA, the CDR3 is TGTGCCAGCACCCACGACAGGGGATTGTACGAGCAGTACTTC. Full variable domain (missing parts from reference TRBV7-9 and TRBJ2-7): DTGVSQNPRHKITKRGQNVTFRCDPISEHNRLYWYRQTLGQGPEFLTYFQNEAQLEKSRLLSDRFSAERPKGSFSTLEIQRTEQGDSAMYLCASTHDRGLYEQYFGPGTRLTVT.

This clone showed up just a few times. The chain carries TRBV18 and TRBJ2-1; D gene unclear. The ends were cut back, 0 bases at V and 4 bases at J, with 13 bases in the middle. This CDR3 region has 16 residues. Germline CDR1 KGHSH, CDR2 LQKENI. The CDR3 is CASSPPGFVPYNEQFF. The CDR3, as DNA: TGTGCCAGCTCACCACCGGGGTTTGTTCCATACAATGAGCAGTTCTTC.

V and J are TRBV28 and TRBJ2-4; 11 nucleotides line up with TRBD1. V shed 7 bases, J shed 6 bases, and the junction held 11 bases outside the gene matches. CDR1 and CDR2 from the germline V gene are MDHEN and SYDVKM. The CDR3 has 16 residues. In DNA, the CDR3 is TGTGCCAGCACCCGCACTTGGGGGACAGGGGGAAACATTCAGTACTTC. Protein product: CASTRTWGTGGNIQYF.

This clone was counted a few times. The CDR3 sequence is CASSLVGPDYEQYF. In DNA, the CDR3 is TGTGCCAGCAGCTTAGTTGGTCCGGACTACGAGCAGTACTTC. The rearrangement uses TRBV7-9 and TRBJ2-7; D remains ambiguous. Per the germline V gene, CDR1 is SEHNR and CDR2 is FQNEAQ (reference sequence). The ends were cut back, 1 base at V and 3 bases at J, with 10 bases in the middle. CDR3 length: 14 amino acids.

In this sample, this clone turned up a few times. The J gene is TRBJ2-4, the V gene TRBV7-2; D ambiguous. The V end lost 8 bases, the J end lost 11 bases, and 16 bases lay between the germline ends. This CDR3 is 12 amino acids long. The germline CDR1 and CDR2 sequences are SGHTA and FQGNSA. The CDR3 loop is CASGSTAALQYF. In DNA, the CDR3 is TGTGCCAGCGGCAGTACAGCTGCTCTTCAGTACTTC.

This sequence joins TRBV27 and TRBJ2-3; 7 bases agree with TRBD1. Germline CDR1 MNHEY, CDR2 SMNVEV (reference sequence). The junction had 3 bases not matched to a gene; V was cut back by 6 bases and J by 0 bases. The CDR3 contains 14 residues. For the CDR3, the DNA is TGTGCCAGCAGAGGGGGCATCAGCACAGATACGCAGTATTTT. Translated: CASRGGISTDTQYF.

The CDR3 nucleotides are TGTGCCAGCAGCCTGGCGGCTAACTATGGCTACACCTTC. Its translation: CASSLAANYGYTF. V and J are TRBV7-6 and TRBJ1-2; no reliable D call. Between the trimmed V and J ends, which lost 5 bases and 0 bases, there was a span of 7 bases. The CDR3 has 13 amino acids. From germline, CDR1 is SGHVS and CDR2 FNYEAQ.

The chain recombines TRBV7-2 with TRBJ2-5; D call uncertain. V lost 1 base and J lost 3, with 12 bases in between. The CDR3 totals 15 residues. Germline V gene data show CDR1 as SGHTA and CDR2 as FQGNSA. CDR3 residues: CASSLVGWAEETQYF. For the CDR3, the DNA is TGTGCCAGCAGCTTAGTGGGTTGGGCAGAAGAGACCCAGTACTTC.

As to this clone: Distinct nucleotide sequences in the sample also encode this CDR3. The chain couples TRBV10-3 to TRBJ2-5, with TRBD2 matching 11 bases. This CDR3 region has 15 residues. V lost 0 bases and J lost 4; bases outside the gene matches: 1. The germline gives CDR1 ENHRY, CDR2 SYGVKD. The CDR3 nucleotides read TGTGCCATCAGTGAGTCACTAGCGGGAGTAGAGACCCAGTACTTC. This sequence encodes CAISESLAGVETQYF.

The chain carries TRBV10-3 and TRBJ1-4; 10 bases map to TRBD1. Trimming took 2 bases from V and 8 from J; bases not matched to a gene: 2. CDR3 length equals 14 residues. Germline V gives CDR1 ENHRY, CDR2 SYGVKD. The CDR3 DNA follows: TGTGCCATCAGTGAGGGGACAGGGGAAGAAAAACTGTTTTTT. Its protein product is CAISEGTGEEKLFF.

This clone was seen only a few times. J is TRBJ2-5 and V is TRBV6-1, with TRBD2 matching 9 bases. Germline lookup yields CDR1 MNHNS and CDR2 SASEGT. The CDR3 consists of 15 residues. V shed 6 bases, J shed 7 bases, and the junction held 12 bases outside the gene matches. The CDR3 DNA is TGTGCCAGCAGACTGGGTAGCGGGGGAACCGGGACCCAGTACTTC. Amino acids: CASRLGSGGTGTQYF.

In its sample, this clone was seen a few times. V and J are TRBV28 and TRBJ2-7; the D gene is possibly TRBD2 (6 bases). V was shortened by 4 bases and J by 2 bases, with 6 bases between the two germline ends. The CDR3 runs to 12 residues. The V gene's germline CDR1 is MDHEN and CDR2 SYDVKM. The CDR3 DNA sequence: TGTGCCAGCAGTTCGGGGGCCTACGAGCAGTACTTC. Translation gives CASSSGAYEQYF. Supplemented by reference TRBV28 and TRBJ2-7, the full variable domain reads DVKVTQSSRYLVKRTGEKVFLECVQDMDHENMFWYRQDPGLGLRLIYFSYDVKMKEKGDIPEGYSVSREKKERFSLILESASTNQTSMYLCASSSGAYEQYFGPGTRLTVT.

The rearrangement joins TRBV10-3 to TRBJ1-5; D is perhaps TRBD1 (5 bases). Trimming cost V 2 bases and J 1 base, with 6 bases left between them. The CDR3 runs to 14 residues. Germline-derived CDR1 and CDR2 are ENHRY and SYGVKD. This chain's CDR3 is CAISERGSNQPQHF. The DNA of the CDR3 is TGTGCCATCAGTGAGAGGGGAAGCAATCAGCCCCAGCATTTT.